This T cell receptor beta chain was found in a study of glioma-infiltrating T cells. The iRepertoire nested amplicon-rescue multiplex PCR amplified TCR alpha and beta CDR3s from RNA. Each CDR3 protein gets one entry after TCRdb re-called the multiplex PCR reads with MiXCR. The sample holds 150,000 or so distinct CDR3 sequences; approximately 40% are singletons and the top ten take over 15%. This clonotype was seen a handful of times. Antigen unknown. General observations from the study: Tissue-blood divergence was below expectation in non-neoplastic patients, above in gliomas.

Trimming removed 0 bases from V and 0 bases from J, with 14 bases in between. The CDR3 sequence is 17 residues long. CDR1 and CDR2 (germline): SGHTA, FQGNSA. Sequencing used glioma tissue, nonneoplastic brain tissue, or PBMCs (not recorded which). The chain uses TRBV7-2 and TRBJ1-1; D is perhaps TRBD1 (5 bases). This TCR came from a human donor with low-grade glioma or glioblastoma, undergoing nonglioma brain surgery, or in good health (not recorded which). CDR3 in amino acids: CASSLAIGETMNTEAFF. Written as DNA, the CDR3 is TGTGCCAGCAGCTTAGCGATAGGGGAAACCATGAACACTGAAGCTTTCTTT.